This entry lists 4 T cell receptor beta chains sequenced from one sample in a study of regulatory T cells in long-lasting Graves disease. According to the study, TCR beta libraries were built with iRepertoire HTBI primers and CDR3-region Arm-PCR. TCRdb reanalysed the multiplex PCR reads using MiXCR and keeps one entry per CDR3 protein. Counted here are 350,000 to 450,000 distinct CDR3 sequences, 12% occurring once; the ten biggest clones make up approximately 17%. Time point described: newly diagnosed GD, antithyroid drugs for less than 3 months. Isolated PBMC RNA provided the starting material for the TCR library. Another study also made use of these data, one on T cells in Graves' hyperthyroidism and ophthalmopathy.

Sequenced here: peripheral blood mononuclear cells (PBMCs), sampled at new diagnosis, from a patient treated with antithyroid drugs. These receptors were collected from a woman between 18 and 30 years old with Graves disease.

This clonotype was recorded at least ten times. This sequence joins TRBV6-1 and TRBJ1-1, with D possibly matching TRBD1 (6 bases). V gave up 8 bases and J gave up 1 base, with 17 bases separating them. Germline CDR1 MNHNS, CDR2 SASEGT. The length of the CDR3 is 15 residues. The CDR3 sequence: CASRPLGQPNTEAFF. In DNA, the CDR3 is TGTGCCAGCCGCCCCCTCGGACAGCCGAACACTGAAGCTTTCTTT.

This clonotype was detected ten times or more. The chain links TRBV25-1 to TRBJ2-5; 7 bases line up with TRBD1. The V gene end was trimmed by 3 bases and the J gene end by 4 bases; junction bases not matched to a gene: 11. The CDR3 spans 16 residues. CDR1 MGHDK and CDR2 SYGVNS come from the germline V gene. The CDR3 reads CASSEQGTAWGETQYF. CDR3 bases: TGTGCCAGCAGTGAGCAGGGGACAGCATGGGGAGAGACCCAGTACTTC.

About this clonotype itself: It is likely a read error: a sequence one base away is far more abundant. V usage is TRBV20-1 and J usage is TRBJ2-3; D could derive from TRBD1 or TRBD2 (6 bases each). The closer fit of TRBJ2-1 to the DNA end suggests the J call may be wrong. CDR3 length equals 15 residues. The germline V gene has CDR1 DFQATT and CDR2 SNEGSKA (reference sequence). The CDR3 nucleotides are TGCAGTGCTGACCCAAGGGGGGAGGCCTACAGTGAGCAGTTCTTC. As protein: CSADPRGEAYSEQFF.

This clonotype was counted at least ten times. The chain is built from TRBV6-1 and TRBJ1-1, with TRBD1 as a possible D gene (6 bases). This CDR3 spans 13 amino acids. Germline CDR1 is MNHNS and CDR2 is SASEGT. Deletions cut 3 bases from V and 2 bases from J, with 7 bases between. CDR3 sequence: CASSDRGNTEAFF. The CDR3 DNA reads TGTGCCAGCAGTGACAGGGGTAACACTGAAGCTTTCTTT.